This T cell receptor (beta chain) derives from a study of radiation and T cells in renal cell carcinoma. Study details: Nephrectomy followed 15 Gy stereotactic body radiation by 4 weeks.

Study results and limitations: Pretreatment tumor biopsies were lacking, so baseline clonotypes are unknown. In blood, top tumor clones expanded by 2 weeks, shrinking by 4.

J was trimmed by 7 bases and V by 2 bases; bases with no gene match: 5. This CDR3 is built from 14 residues. Germline CDR1 reads SGHDT; CDR2 reads YYEEEE. The time point: blood 2 weeks post-SBRT. Indicated treatment: 15 Gy SBRT to primary tumor, nephrectomy 4 weeks later. The tumor was a clear cell renal cell carcinoma. TCRdb keeps only in-frame clones here, not all; method: immunoSEQ multiplex PCR. The sample shows tens of thousands of clones, 75% to 85% of them seen only once. In the case of this clone: Antigen unknown.

The receptor was isolated from a woman aged 65 to 85 with renal cell carcinoma. The genes are TRBV5-6 and TRBJ1-2, with TRBD1 identical over 10 bases. This material consisted of blood, taken from a patient whose treatment included radiotherapy and nephrectomy. CDR3 region: CASSFLDRGLGYTF. The CDR3 DNA is TGTGCCAGCAGCTTCTTAGACAGGGGGCTTGGCTACACCTTC.